The T cell receptor beta chain under discussion was sequenced for a study of T-cell memory formation after mild COVID-19 (dated by TCRdb to the early 2020s). About the full investigation: TCR sequence clusters from the two donors were found to be largely donor specific. Two young, previously healthy adult volunteers made up the cohort, one male and one female. T-cell clones expanding and contracting after mild COVID-19 in two donors were tracked by longitudinal TCRalpha and TCRbeta repertoire sequencing.

Beyond this particular receptor, the publication reports: Whether the second-wave clones peaking on day 37 were SARS-CoV-2 specific was not confirmed. Contracting CD4+ clones turned up mainly in the CM and EM memory subsets, whereas EMRA was where CD8+ clones were enriched. Some responding clones were found in pre-infection memory, which suggests that pre-existing cross-reactive memory T cells took part in the SARS-CoV-2 response. Only a couple of mild cases were covered by the study, and larger cohorts that include severe cases with pre-infection samples were considered necessary. Clones contracting from day 15 to 85 had balanced CD4/CD8 phenotypes, while a second wave expanding from day 15 to 37 was biased towards CD4+.

Sequenced using an Illumina NovaSeq 6000. TCRalpha and TCRbeta cDNA libraries were built by 5'RACE with constant-segment primers, adding sample barcodes and unique molecular identifiers. Trizol reagent was used to extract RNA from every sample. The libraries were amplified in two PCR steps, and the second step added a second sample barcode and Illumina TruSeq adapters. The libraries were sequenced on an Illumina NovaSeq using 2 x 150 bp paired-end reads. Per the original workflow: The reads were demultiplexed and collapsed into UMI-guided consensus sequences using migec v1.2.7. With mixcr v2.1.11, UMI consensuses were aligned to TRA and TRB V and J templates and assembled into clonotypes. A clonotype was counted as expanded or contracted only if both edgeR and NoisET called the change significant, with noise models trained on biological replicates. For edgeR calls, the thresholds were a false discovery rate-adjusted p below 0.01 and a log2 fold-change of 1. As an exploratory analysis of dynamics, max-normalized trajectories of the 1000 most abundant clonotypes were examined by PCA with hierarchical clustering. Separately sequenced CD4+ and CD8+ repertoires were used to assign a CD4 or CD8 phenotype to each responding clone. The raw public reads went through TCRdb reprocessing: fastp at Q25, MiXCR clone calling, in-frame beta chains kept. Identical CDR3 proteins give one entry, which carries the most common genes and DNA. In this record, the V and J calls reflect TCRdb's handling and not the investigators' own analysis. This sample is represented by roughly 300,000 distinct CDR3 sequences; roughly 13% of them were singletons. The top ten clonotypes cover 20% to 25% of the sample.

This clonotype has a count of ten or more. Its antigen is unknown. Within one base of it there is no much larger clone, and no base qualities were kept. Ficoll-Paque density gradient centrifugation was used to isolate PBMCs. V and J are trimmed by 6 bases and 3 bases, and the gene matches miss 11 bases of the junction. The CDR3 sequence holds 18 residues, the cysteine and phenylalanine included. Left in the record is the CDR3 DNA by itself, 54 bases read in frame from the first base. The clonotype was recovered from a man between 18 and 35 years old who had mild COVID-19 (a few samples of this study predate the infection). The sample titles of this study are shuffled in the database, so cell type and time point are left out; the donor was told from shared clones. Input material: PBMCs or a T cell subset sorted from them (not recorded which). The sequence links TRBV12-3 or TRBV12-4 to TRBJ2-5; 15 bases in the junction line up with TRBD2. The CDR3 region has the sequence CASRGPGLAGGQEETQYF. The nucleotides read TGTGCCAGCAGGGGACCGGGACTAGCGGGGGGCCAGGAAGAGACCCAGTACTTC.